The source of this TCR beta chain is a study of blood T cell repertoires in COVID-19. Germline V lookup: CDR1 SGHNT, CDR2 YYREEE (reference sequence). This CDR3 comprises 13 residues. The V gene lost 9 bases and the J gene lost 0 bases, with 12 bases spanning the gap. In the source study's methods: Amplifying reference gene primers gave estimates of nucleated cell counts. Assay: immunoSEQ multiplex PCR; the TCRdb copy retains only in-frame clones and omits some. The D gene and trimming were derived from the DNA, and the V and J assignments and clone size from that table. The data hold roughly 300,000 clones, with approximately 90% observed a single time.

This TCR was recovered from a woman in her thirties or forties with acute COVID-19. The chain joins TRBV5-4 to TRBJ1-1; a weak D match, TRBD1 (6 bases). Material for sequencing was PBMCs or T cells enriched from blood (not recorded which). The CDR3 is CATNRALNTEAFF. The CDR3 DNA sequence: TGTGCCACCAACAGGGCCTTGAACACTGAAGCTTTCTTT.